The 28 T cell receptor beta chains in this list originate from one sample, sequenced in a study of blood T cell repertoires in COVID-19. The method was immunoSEQ multiplex PCR; TCRdb's version includes in-frame clones alone and lacks a portion of them. The data show 100,000 to 150,000 clones, approximately 83% seen once. Sequencing was performed on peripheral blood. These TCRs come from a woman older than 75 with acute or convalescent COVID-19.

The chain combines TRBV18 with TRBJ1-1; 8 nucleotides align to TRBD1. Germline V gives CDR1 KGHSH, CDR2 LQKENI. The CDR3 is 16 amino acids. After removal of 3 bases from V and 6 bases from J, the junction contained 12 bases not matched to a gene. The CDR3 loop reads CASSPRVPGQESEAFF. CDR3 nucleotide sequence: TGTGCCAGCTCACCGCGCGTCCCGGGACAGGAATCTGAAGCTTTCTTT.

The V and J genes are TRBV24-1 and TRBJ2-2; 7 nucleotides agree with TRBD1. V lost 3 bases to trimming and J lost 0 bases; unmatched junction nucleotides: 12. CDR3 length: 19 amino acids. In germline, CDR1 is KGHDR, CDR2 SFDVKD. CDR3 nucleotides: TGTGCCACCAGTGATGCTCGACGACGGGACAGTGCGAACACCGGGGAGCTGTTTTTT. It encodes CATSDARRRDSANTGELFF.

The genes are TRBV2 and TRBJ1-3; tentatively, D is TRBD1 (6 bases). The CDR3 extends over 13 amino acids. CDR1 and CDR2 from the germline V gene are SNHLY and FYNNEI. Between the trimmed V and J ends, which lost 6 bases and 4 bases, there was a span of 10 bases. The CDR3 reads CASRGGGGNTIYF. CDR3 in DNA: TGTGCCAGCAGGGGAGGGGGAGGAAACACCATATATTTT.

The chain is built from TRBV2 and TRBJ1-2; possible D gene TRBD1, 5 bases. The CDR3 is 13 residues long. V was cut by 6 bases and J by 8 bases, with 16 bases left in between. Germline V CDR1 and CDR2: SNHLY, FYNNEI. CDR3 sequence reads: CASRTTVPTGYTF. Written as DNA, the CDR3 is TGTGCCAGCAGGACGACAGTCCCCACGGGCTACACCTTC.

The rearrangement uses TRBV2 and TRBJ1-6, with D possibly being TRBD1 (5 bases). In germline, CDR1 is SNHLY, CDR2 FYNNEI. The V gene lost 3 bases and the J gene lost 10 bases, with 10 bases spanning the gap. CDR3 length: 13 amino acids. The CDR3 DNA reads as TGTGCCAGCAGTGAGGCAGGGAACTCACCCCTCCACTTT. It specifies CASSEAGNSPLHF.

This chain connects TRBV5-4 to TRBJ2-5; TRBD2 is a possible D gene (7 bases). V lost 0 bases to trimming and J lost 2 bases, with 14 bases between them. CDR3 length equals 16 residues. The germline CDR1 and CDR2 sequences are SGHNT and YYREEE (reference sequence). Here the CDR3 reads CASSLAAGATQETQYF. The CDR3 nucleotides read TGTGCCAGCAGCTTGGCTGCGGGGGCCACACAAGAGACCCAGTACTTC.

J is TRBJ1-2 and V is TRBV9; 7 bases align to TRBD1. In germline, CDR1 is SGDLS, CDR2 YYNGEE. The junction had 13 bases not matched to a gene; V was cut back by 3 bases and J by 8 bases. The CDR3 is 15 residues long. The CDR3 sequence is CASSGTTGAGQGYTF. Written as DNA, the CDR3 is TGTGCCAGCAGCGGGACCACAGGGGCCGGCCAAGGCTACACCTTC.

The CDR3 here is CASSEGVNQPQHF. The CDR3 DNA is TGTGCCAGCAGTGAGGGAGTCAATCAGCCCCAGCATTTT. The chain couples TRBV2 to TRBJ1-5; D is unresolved. Germline CDR1 reads SNHLY; CDR2 reads FYNNEI. Trimming took 3 bases from V and 3 from J, leaving 6 bases between them. CDR3 length: 13 amino acids.

V gene TRBV5-4 combines with J gene TRBJ1-2, with D possibly matching TRBD1 (6 bases). Germline assignment: CDR1 SGHNT and CDR2 YYREEE (reference sequence). The V and J ends lost 4 bases and 7 bases respectively, with 20 bases between them. The CDR3 extends over 15 amino acids. Here the CDR3 reads CASSELQGSYGGYTF. The CDR3 DNA reads as TGTGCCAGCAGCGAGCTCCAGGGGTCATACGGTGGCTACACCTTC.

The CDR3 DNA is TGCAGTGCTAGTCTTATCAGGGCCGGGAGAGGTGGAAACACCATATATTTT. Translating gives CSASLIRAGRGGNTIYF. The chain combines TRBV20-1 with TRBJ1-3; D might be TRBD1 (5 bases). Germline CDR1 DFQATT, CDR2 SNEGSKA (reference sequence). This CDR3 region has 17 residues. Trimming removed 3 bases from V and 3 bases from J, with 21 bases in between.

The chain carries TRBV2 and TRBJ2-7, with 7 bases aligning to TRBD2. The V gene end was trimmed by 5 bases and the J gene end by 0 bases; junction bases not matched to a gene: 7. The CDR3 extends over 15 amino acids. Germline assignment: CDR1 SNHLY and CDR2 FYNNEI. CDR3 nucleotides: TGTGCCAGCAGTTTGGGGGGGGATGTCTCCTACGAGCAGTACTTC. It is translated as CASSLGGDVSYEQYF.

The rearrangement links TRBV7-2 to TRBJ1-3; 8 nucleotides agree with TRBD1. The germline V gene has CDR1 SGHTA and CDR2 FQGNSA. CDR3 length: 16 amino acids. The trim removed 5 bases at V and 0 bases at J, leaving 6 bases unmatched. The CDR3 coding sequence is TGTGCCAGCAGCGTAACAGGGGGGCACTCTGGAAACACCATATATTTT. Its translation: CASSVTGGHSGNTIYF.

The V call is TRBV27, the J call TRBJ1-2; 10 bases are a match to TRBD1. The V and J ends lost 6 bases and 8 bases, in that order; junction bases with no gene match: 9. CDR3 length: 14 residues. The germline V gene has CDR1 MNHEY and CDR2 SMNVEV (reference sequence). The CDR3 region is CASRGGGTGAGYTF. Here the CDR3 DNA reads TGTGCCAGCAGAGGGGGAGGGACAGGGGCCGGCTACACCTTC.

The chain employs TRBV7-6 and TRBJ1-5; unclear D gene. With 0 bases removed from V and 4 bases from J, the gap between germline ends came to 7 bases. This CDR3 has 14 amino acids. The germline CDR1 and CDR2 sequences are SGHVS and FNYEAQ. Here the CDR3 DNA reads TGTGCCAGCAGCTTAGCCGCCGGGAATCAGCCCCAGCATTTT. It specifies CASSLAAGNQPQHF.

V is TRBV6-5 and J is TRBJ1-1; D possibly corresponds to TRBD1 (6 bases). Deletions cut 0 bases from V and 7 bases from J, with 12 bases between. The CDR3 spans 14 residues. Germline V gene sequence: CDR1 MNHEY, CDR2 SVGAGI. DNA for the CDR3: TGTGCCAGCAGTTACTCGATAGTGGACAGTGAAGCTTTCTTT. Translated, it gives CASSYSIVDSEAFF.

This chain uses TRBV2 with TRBJ2-1, with D perhaps matching TRBD1 (5 bases). Trimming shortened V by 5 bases and J by 8 bases, and 16 bases separated the two germline ends. CDR1 is SNHLY and CDR2 is FYNNEI in the germline V gene. This CDR3 contains 14 residues. CDR3 loop: CASSPLQGFDEQFF. CDR3 DNA: TGTGCCAGCAGTCCTCTTCAGGGTTTCGATGAGCAGTTCTTC.

The chain recombines TRBV28 with TRBJ1-4; D gene unclear. The CDR3 spans 15 residues. Germline lookup yields CDR1 MDHEN and CDR2 SYDVKM. With 3 bases removed from V and 1 base from J, the gap between germline ends came to 9 bases. The CDR3 protein is CASSLVGVTNEKLFF. Written as DNA, the CDR3 is TGTGCCAGCAGTTTGGTCGGGGTAACTAATGAAAAACTGTTTTTT.

The V call is TRBV6-5, the J call TRBJ1-4; D is possibly TRBD1 (5 bases). Trimming removed 6 bases from V and 8 bases from J, with 16 bases in between. The CDR3 runs 14 residues. Germline CDR1 reads MNHEY; CDR2 reads SVGAGI. In DNA, the CDR3 is TGTGCCAGCAGCGACAGTTTTCTAGAAGAAAAACTGTTTTTT. Its protein is CASSDSFLEEKLFF.

The rearrangement uses TRBV7-2 and TRBJ2-1; D uncertain. This CDR3 has 15 residues. V dropped 0 bases and J dropped 4 bases, with 10 bases sitting between them. Germline V CDR1 and CDR2: SGHTA, FQGNSA. Written as DNA, the CDR3 is TGTGCCAGCAGCTTAGCCGAGGCAGCTTACAATGAGCAGTTCTTC. Translating it yields CASSLAEAAYNEQFF.

CDR3 amino acids: CASSPGVNEKLFF. CDR3 sequence (DNA): TGTGCCAGCAGCCCCGGGGTTAATGAAAAACTGTTTTTT. The rearrangement links TRBV7-2 to TRBJ1-4; D not resolved. This CDR3 is built from 13 residues. V was trimmed by 5 bases and J by 4 bases, leaving 8 bases between them. Germline assignment: CDR1 SGHTA and CDR2 FQGNSA.

Only one count was recorded for this clone. CDR3 amino acids: CASSQGPGMNTEAFF. DNA for the CDR3: TGTGCCAGCAGCCAAGGTCCAGGGATGAACACTGAAGCTTTCTTT. This rearrangement joins TRBV4-2 to TRBJ1-1; tentatively, D is TRBD1 (5 bases). Germline V gene lookup returns CDR1 LGHNA and CDR2 YNFKEQ. V lost 1 base and J 0 bases, leaving 9 bases between the germline ends. The CDR3 is 15 residues long.

The V gene is TRBV18, the J gene TRBJ1-5; no clear D. The CDR3 runs to 12 residues. V lost 8 bases, J lost 4 bases, and 9 bases lay in between. Germline V CDR1 and CDR2: KGHSH, LQKENI. Here the CDR3 DNA reads TGTGCCAGCACGAACGGGAATCAGCCCCAGCATTTT. This gives the protein CASTNGNQPQHF. The variable domain in full, completed from reference TRBV18 and TRBJ1-5, reads NAGVMQNPRHLVRRRGQEARLRCSPMKGHSHVYWYRQLPEEGLKFMVYLQKENIIDESGMPKERFSAEFPKEGPSILRIQQVVRGDSAAYFCASTNGNQPQHFGDGTRLSIL.

The chain carries TRBV10-1 and TRBJ2-7; 8 bases line up with TRBD1. The V and J ends lost 9 bases and 2 bases, in that order; junction bases with no gene match: 0. This CDR3 has 11 amino acids. Per germline, CDR1 WNHNN and CDR2 SYGVQD (reference sequence). The CDR3 reads CARGQAYEQYV. The CDR3 DNA follows: TGCGCCAGGGGACAGGCCTACGAGCAGTACGTC.

The V gene is TRBV4-2, the J gene TRBJ1-6; 7 bases line up with TRBD1. V was pared by 6 bases and J by 0 bases, with 8 bases of the junction left unmatched. This CDR3 spans 17 amino acids. The germline V gene encodes CDR1 LGHNA and CDR2 YNFKEQ. Here the CDR3 DNA reads TGTGCCAGCAGTACCGGGACAGCGAGCTCCTATAATTCACCCCTCCACTTT. It specifies CASSTGTASSYNSPLHF.

The V and J genes are TRBV6-1 and TRBJ1-3; D call uncertain. There are 16 residues in the CDR3. Trimming removed 0 bases at V and 7 bases at J, with 16 bases between. CDR1 is MNHNS, CDR2 SASEGT, per germline. CDR3 coding DNA: TGTGCCAGCAGTGAAGCGTGGACTTCCCTCGGTAACACCATATATTTT. Translation gives CASSEAWTSLGNTIYF.

CDR3 nucleotides: TGTGCCAGCAGCTTAGAAGCAGGGTTCCCCTATAATTCACCCCTCCACTTT. Encoded protein: CASSLEAGFPYNSPLHF. The genes are TRBV11-2 and TRBJ1-6, with D possibly matching TRBD1 (5 bases). V was clipped by 0 bases and J by 2 bases, with 11 bases between them. This CDR3 region has 17 residues. Germline V gene sequence: CDR1 SGHAT, CDR2 FQNNGV.

This clone showed up just a few times. The chain recombines TRBV12-3 or TRBV12-4 with TRBJ2-2; D is undetermined. V gave up 8 bases and J gave up 2 bases, with 9 bases separating them. The CDR3 contains 13 residues. Here the CDR3 reads CASCRPNTGELFF. In DNA form, the CDR3 reads TGTGCCAGCTGCAGGCCTAACACCGGGGAGCTGTTTTTT.

CDR3 sequence: CASSALQRSTEAFF. In DNA form, the CDR3 reads TGTGCCAGTAGTGCTCTCCAGAGGAGCACTGAAGCTTTCTTT. The rearrangement links TRBV19 to TRBJ1-1; D is ambiguous. V was cut by 5 bases and J by 4 bases, with 14 bases left in between. CDR3 length: 14 amino acids. CDR1 is LNHDA and CDR2 is SQIVND in the germline V gene (reference sequence).